The 22 T cell receptor beta chains reported below all come from one sample, sequenced in a study of response to subunit inactivated influenza vaccine. One entry per CDR3 protein results from TCRdb running MiXCR on the RT-PCR reads. The data contain around 750,000 distinct CDR3 sequences, 21% of them singletons. The material was PBMCs from blood, obtained 4 to 6 days after vaccination. The receptors derive from a man aged 50-60 years who received an inactivated influenza vaccine.

This clonotype was observed many times. The CDR3 spells CASSSPAQDTQYF. In DNA form, the CDR3 reads TGTGCCAGCAGCTCGCCCGCACAAGATACGCAGTATTTT. The chain has TRBV5-4 and TRBJ2-3, with D unresolved. The germline V gene has CDR1 SGHNT and CDR2 YYREEE (reference sequence). Trimming took off 3 bases at V and 5 bases at J, with 10 bases between the two ends. The CDR3 extends over 13 amino acids.

The chain has TRBV20-1 and TRBJ2-7, with a possible D match to TRBD2 (6 bases). This CDR3 has 13 amino acids. Germline V gene data show CDR1 as DFQATT and CDR2 as SNEGSKA (reference sequence). V lost 6 bases, J lost 0 bases, and 12 bases lay in between. The DNA for the CDR3 is TGCAGTGCGCAACGACTAGTCTCCTACGAGCAGTACTTC. Its protein product is CSAQRLVSYEQYF.

The rearrangement links TRBV3-1 to TRBJ1-1; possible D gene TRBD1, 6 bases. Trimming left V 6 bases short and J 4 bases short, with 12 bases between. Germline CDR1 LGHDT, CDR2 YNNKEL (reference sequence). The CDR3 contains 13 residues. CDR3 region: CASSTTGSTEAFF. DNA of the CDR3: TGTGCCAGCAGTACTACAGGGAGCACTGAAGCTTTCTTT.

Ten or more counts support this clonotype. This chain joins TRBV6-1 and TRBJ2-1, with D unresolved. Trimming shortened V by 10 bases and J by 0 bases, and 19 bases separated the two germline ends. CDR3 length: 16 amino acids. Germline loops: CDR1 MNHNS, CDR2 SASEGT. CDR3 amino acids: CATRLETASSYNEQFF. For the CDR3, the DNA is TGTGCCACCCGGTTGGAGACGGCGAGCTCCTACAATGAGCAGTTCTTC.

The chain employs TRBV25-1 and TRBJ2-2; 8 bases are shared with TRBD1. The V and J ends lost 10 bases and 4 bases, in that order; junction bases with no gene match: 5. Germline V gene data show CDR1 as MGHDK and CDR2 as SYGVNS. This CDR3 comprises 13 residues. CDR3 nucleotides: TGTGCCAATTCGGACAGGGCCACCGGGGAGCTGTTTTTT. As protein: CANSDRATGELFF. The full variable domain, in which reference TRBV25-1 and TRBJ2-2 provide the parts outside the CDR3, is EADIYQTPRYLVIGTGKKITLECSQTMGHDKMYWYQQDPGMELHLIHYSYGVNSTEKGDLSSESTVSRIRTEHFPLTLESARPSHTSQYLCANSDRATGELFFGEGSRLTVL.

The V and J genes are TRBV12-3 or TRBV12-4 and TRBJ2-5; weak D call: TRBD2 (5 bases). CDR3 size: 13 residues. V was clipped by 3 bases and J by 5 bases, with 10 bases between them. CDR3 sequence (DNA): TGTGCCAGCAGTTTCTACGGCGGGGAGACCCAGTACTTC. This sequence encodes CASSFYGGETQYF.

The V call is TRBV20-1, the J call TRBJ2-7, with 9 bases lining up with TRBD2. Germline lookup yields CDR1 DFQATT and CDR2 SNEGSKA (reference sequence). This CDR3 spans 16 amino acids. J was trimmed by 5 bases and V by 3 bases; bases with no gene match: 14. CDR3 sequence: CSASGAGGPGGDEQYF. In DNA, the CDR3 is TGCAGTGCTAGTGGCGCGGGAGGGCCCGGGGGAGACGAGCAGTACTTC.

The rearrangement uses TRBV10-1 and TRBJ2-3, with D possibly TRBD2 on 7 matching bases. Germline V lookup: CDR1 WNHNN, CDR2 SYGVQD (reference sequence). V lost 4 bases and J lost 7, with 15 bases in between. The CDR3 runs to 14 residues. The CDR3 coding sequence is TGCGCCAGCAGTGTTGGCGGGGGCTTCAATACGCAGTATTTT. It encodes CASSVGGGFNTQYF.

This clonotype was seen ten or more times. This chain joins TRBV29-1 and TRBJ1-4, with 8 nucleotides matching TRBD1. Germline CDR1 and CDR2: SQVTM and ANQGSEA. Trimming cost V 8 bases and J 8 bases; bases outside gene matches: 4. The CDR3 length is 11 residues. CDR3 sequence (DNA): TGCAGCTCACGGACAGGGGAAAAACTGTTTTTT. Translation: CSSRTGEKLFF.

The chain uses TRBV29-1 and TRBJ2-1; no firm D call. V was pared by 4 bases and J by 6 bases, with 7 bases between. CDR3 size: 11 residues. Looked up from germline, CDR1 is SQVTM and CDR2 is ANQGSEA. The CDR3 nucleotides read TGCAGCGTTGCCCCCTTCAATGAGCAGTTCTTC. Amino acid sequence: CSVAPFNEQFF.

The rearrangement joins TRBV6-2 or TRBV6-3 to TRBJ1-5; 10 nucleotides agree with TRBD1. V shed 7 bases, J shed 6 bases, and the junction held 12 bases outside the gene matches. Germline V gives CDR1 MNHEY, CDR2 SVGEGT. The CDR3 has 16 residues. The CDR3 reads CASTPPPGQGIQPQHF. The CDR3 coding sequence is TGTGCCAGCACCCCCCCTCCGGGACAGGGGATTCAGCCCCAGCATTTT.

This clonotype occurred a few times. The J gene is TRBJ2-1, the V gene TRBV11-2; D is perhaps TRBD1 (5 bases). Trimming pared 8 bases from V and 6 bases from J, leaving 8 bases between. CDR1 and CDR2 from the germline V gene are SGHAT and FQNNGV. CDR3 size: 11 residues. The CDR3 sequence is CASDTGNEQFF. CDR3 DNA: TGTGCCAGCGATACAGGCAATGAGCAGTTCTTC.

The V and J genes are TRBV20-1 and TRBJ1-4; the match to TRBD1 covers 8 bases. The CDR3 is made up of 13 amino acids. The germline CDR1 and CDR2 sequences are DFQATT and SNEGSKA (reference sequence). J gave up 4 bases and V 4 bases, and 2 bases lay outside the gene matches. DNA of the CDR3: TGCAGTGCTAAACAGGGGGTTAATGAAAAACTGTTTTTT. It codes for CSAKQGVNEKLFF.

This clonotype was recorded at least ten times. The gene calls are TRBV12-3 or TRBV12-4 and TRBJ2-2, with D possibly being TRBD2 (6 bases). CDR3 length: 13 amino acids. V gave up 8 bases and J gave up 11 bases, with 18 bases separating them. The DNA of the CDR3 is TGTGCCAGCCGCTGGGCGGGGCTAAGTGAGCTGTTTTTT. Translating it yields CASRWAGLSELFF.

This clonotype was counted between two and nine times. The chain couples TRBV10-3 to TRBJ1-2; D is unclear. The CDR3 extends over 15 amino acids. Per germline, CDR1 ENHRY and CDR2 SYGVKD. The ends were cut back, 9 bases at V and 7 bases at J, with 24 bases in the middle. CDR3 region: CAMTGSGSTGAGYTF. Written as DNA, the CDR3 is TGTGCCATGACTGGATCTGGGAGTACTGGTGCTGGCTACACCTTC.

This clonotype came up many times. The V and J genes are TRBV7-2 and TRBJ2-1; TRBD1 aligns across 7 bases. CDR1 and CDR2 (germline): SGHTA, FQGNSA. The CDR3 is 15 amino acids. V trimming: 2 bases; J trimming: 7 bases; junction bases outside the gene matches: 8. The CDR3 reads CASSLNRGTRNEQFF. The CDR3 DNA is TGTGCCAGCAGCTTAAACAGGGGAACAAGGAATGAGCAGTTCTTC.

CDR3: CAWSPRGSSYNEQFF. The CDR3 DNA reads as TGTGCCTGGAGTCCTCGCGGGAGCTCCTACAATGAGCAGTTCTTC. V usage is TRBV30 and J usage is TRBJ2-1; 7 bases align to TRBD2. CDR1 and CDR2 from the germline V gene are GTSNPN and SVGIG (reference sequence). After removal of 2 bases from V and 0 bases from J, the junction contained 4 bases not matched to a gene. This CDR3 has 15 amino acids.

This clonotype was observed a few times. The rearrangement links TRBV27 to TRBJ2-3, with D unresolved. The CDR3 has 11 residues. Per the germline V gene, CDR1 is MNHEY and CDR2 is SMNVEV (reference sequence). Trimming cost V 10 bases and J 4 bases, with 9 bases left between them. CDR3 coding DNA: TGTGCCACCCTGGGTTCAGATACGCAGTATTTT. This gives the protein CATLGSDTQYF.

The chain combines TRBV20-1 with TRBJ1-2; D possibly corresponds to TRBD1 (6 bases). Germline V gene data show CDR1 as DFQATT and CDR2 as SNEGSKA (reference sequence). The V gene lost 5 bases and the J gene lost 3 bases, with 19 bases spanning the gap. The CDR3 has 15 amino acids. Here the CDR3 reads CSAGRDTPADYGYTF. The CDR3 DNA reads as TGCAGTGCTGGCCGGGACACCCCCGCCGACTATGGCTACACCTTC.

This clonotype was picked up a small number of times. The chain recombines TRBV10-3 with TRBJ2-6; D call uncertain. CDR1 ENHRY and CDR2 SYGVKD come from the germline V gene. V shed 2 bases and J shed 2 bases, with 7 bases lying between them. CDR3 length: 15 amino acids. CDR3 coding DNA: TGTGCCATCAGTGAGGGGCCTCCTGGGGCCAACGTCCTGACTTTC. Its protein product is CAISEGPPGANVLTF.

The rearrangement joins TRBV7-8 to TRBJ2-5; possibly TRBD1 for D (6 bases). The CDR3 totals 14 residues. Trimming removed 5 bases from V and 3 bases from J, with 13 bases in between. Germline V gene lookup returns CDR1 SGHVS and CDR2 FQNEAQ. CDR3 region: CASSAQDREETQYF. Here the CDR3 DNA reads TGTGCCAGCAGCGCCCAGGACAGAGAAGAGACCCAGTACTTC.

V usage is TRBV5-6 and J usage is TRBJ2-7; no clear D gene. The V end was cut by 3 bases, the J end by 0 bases, with 16 bases between. CDR1 is SGHDT and CDR2 is YYEEEE in the germline V gene. The CDR3 runs 16 residues. The CDR3 coding sequence is TGTGCCAGCAGCTATACCCTACTTACTGTCTCCTACGAGCAGTACTTC. This sequence encodes CASSYTLLTVSYEQYF.